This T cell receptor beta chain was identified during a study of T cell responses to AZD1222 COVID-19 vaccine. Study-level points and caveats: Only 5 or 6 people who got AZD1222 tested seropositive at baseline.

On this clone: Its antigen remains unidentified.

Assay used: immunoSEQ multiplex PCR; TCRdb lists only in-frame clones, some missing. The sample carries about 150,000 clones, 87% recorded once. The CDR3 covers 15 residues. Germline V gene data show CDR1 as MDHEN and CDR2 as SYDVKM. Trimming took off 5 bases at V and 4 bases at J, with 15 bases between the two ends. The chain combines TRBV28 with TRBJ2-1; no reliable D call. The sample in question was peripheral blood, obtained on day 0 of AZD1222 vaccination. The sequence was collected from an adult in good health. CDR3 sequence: CASSPYTLRYNEQFF. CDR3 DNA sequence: TGTGCCAGCAGTCCCTACACCCTGAGGTACAATGAGCAGTTCTTC.